The T cell receptor (beta chain) described here comes from a study of patients and donors after allogeneic stem cell transplantation. The V end was cut by 8 bases, the J end by 5 bases, with 18 bases between. The CDR3 spans 15 residues. This clonotype was counted a few times. MiXCR, applied by TCRdb to the RT-PCR reads, yields one record per CDR3 protein. Among under 200,000 distinct CDR3 sequences listed, around 30% were seen once. The origin of this receptor is a human donor who was either an allogeneic HSCT recipient or a stem cell or donor lymphocyte infusion donor (not recorded which). It is not recorded whose cells these are; they may come from a transplant donor. The sample taken for sequencing was blood, either unsorted or a sorted T cell fraction (not recorded which). This chain uses TRBV12-3 or TRBV12-4 with TRBJ2-2; D perhaps matches TRBD2 (7 bases). The CDR3 sequence: CASSMEGGWTGELFF. CDR3 nucleotides: TGTGCCAGCTCCATGGAGGGGGGGTGGACCGGGGAGCTGTTTTTT.